Shown below are 5 T cell receptor beta chains from a single sample sequenced in a study of T cell responses to AZD1222 COVID-19 vaccine. TCRdb's table, derived via immunoSEQ multiplex PCR, lists solely in-frame clones and lacks some. Among tens of thousands of clones listed, about 88% were seen once. Sample: peripheral blood, taken on day 0 of AZD1222 vaccination. These receptor sequences come from an adult in good health.

This clone was counted a few times. This chain connects TRBV3-1 (or the pseudogene TRBV3-2) to TRBJ1-6; 8 positions match TRBD1. J lost 8 bases, V lost 4 bases, and 7 bases had no gene match. CDR1 and CDR2 (germline): LGHDT, YNNKEL (reference sequence). The CDR3 length is 15 residues. In DNA, the CDR3 is TGTGCCAGCAGCCGGACAGGGCCCGGGGATTCACCCCTCCACTTT. Protein: CASSRTGPGDSPLHF.

The V gene is TRBV6-5, the J gene TRBJ2-5; D might be TRBD1 (6 bases). The germline V gene encodes CDR1 MNHEY and CDR2 SVGAGI. The CDR3 extends over 15 amino acids. V was cut by 0 bases and J by 5 bases, with 13 bases left in between. CDR3 in DNA: TGTGCCAGCAGTTACTCCCCCCAGGGGTACGAGACCCAGTACTTC. Protein sequence: CASSYSPQGYETQYF.

V gene TRBV5-8 combines with J gene TRBJ1-5, with a tentative D call TRBD1 (5 bases). The ends were cut back, 1 base at V and 6 bases at J, with 14 bases in the middle. The germline CDR1 and CDR2 sequences are SGHTS and YDEGEE. The CDR3 contains 15 residues. The CDR3 protein is CASSLWGDQGQPQHF. The CDR3 region has the DNA TGTGCCAGCAGCTTGTGGGGGGATCAAGGTCAGCCCCAGCATTTT.

Remarks on this clone: Distinct nucleotide sequences in the sample also encode this CDR3. V gene TRBV28 combines with J gene TRBJ1-2, with a possible D match to TRBD1 (6 bases). Germline V gives CDR1 MDHEN, CDR2 SYDVKM. The CDR3 is 12 amino acids. V lost 2 bases to trimming and J lost 7 bases, with 8 bases between them. CDR3 nucleotides: TGTGCCAGCAGTTTAGGCAGGGGTGGCTACACCTTC. Amino acid sequence: CASSLGRGGYTF.

The chain links TRBV5-6 to TRBJ2-3; TRBD1 is a possible D gene (6 bases). The CDR3 spans 16 residues. Germline CDR1 and CDR2: SGHDT and YYEEEE. Trimming took 2 bases from V and 4 from J, leaving 17 bases between them. The CDR3 loop is CASSLLDRRQADTQYF. CDR3 DNA sequence: TGTGCCAGCAGCTTATTAGACAGGCGGCAGGCAGATACGCAGTATTTT.